The sequence of this T cell receptor beta chain was determined in a study of monozygotic twins with inflammatory bowel disease (dated by TCRdb to the late 2010s). With respect to the entire study: The full study comprised 30 or so monozygotic twin pairs: nine German pairs (four IBD-concordant, five IBD-discordant) and 19 IBD-discordant Danish pairs. The search for disease-associated traits relied mainly on comparing IBD patients with their genetically identical healthy co-twins within discordant pairs. Each individual had, on average, about 151 000 unique TCRalpha sequences and 181 000 unique TCRbeta sequences available for analysis.

Library method: 5' RACE. The input for every TCR library was around 4,000 ng of total RNA. For each sample, cDNA was synthesized in eight separate reactions using SMARTScribe reverse transcriptase. Unique molecular identifiers containing a 6-nucleotide sample barcode were introduced through template switching during cDNA synthesis. TCRalpha and TCRbeta cDNA was amplified in two nested PCRs of approximately 17 and 9 cycles, and bead purification was carried out after each PCR. Before amplification, the cDNA was treated with uracil DNA-glycosylase and purified using the QIAquick PCR purification kit. The second PCR added Illumina TruSeq-compatible adapters along with sample-specific barcodes. TapeStation and Qubit were used to check library quality and concentration, and 4.5 to 6.5 ng of each library was pooled. The pooled libraries were sequenced with 2 x 100 bp reads and custom sequencing primers on an Illumina HiSeq2500 single-index Rapid Run. In the authors' own workflow: PCR and sequencing errors were corrected by UMI-based consensus assembly using MiGEC version 1.2.6. MiXCR version 2.1.1 was used for V(D)J alignment, clonotype assembly and CDR3 extraction. To normalise gene usage, clonotype sharing and MAIT/NKT TCR abundance, the analysis used the top 1000, 10 000 and 20 000 clonotypes per sample. Diversity was computed as the inverse Simpson index with the vegan R package after downsampling to 27 000 UMIs. Paired Mann-Whitney U tests on discordant twin pairs were used, with Benjamini-Hochberg multiple-testing correction. TCRdb reprocessed the reads, reporting each CDR3 protein sequence once and no DNA. What appears here as the V and J calls and clone size reflects TCRdb's work, not the paper's. The sample table on file contains about 450,000 distinct CDR3 sequences. The ten largest account for about 2.6% of the sample.

Spanning cysteine to phenylalanine, the CDR3 consists of 15 amino acids. The DNA is unrecorded. From a lookup of the germline V gene, CDR1 and CDR2 are KGHSH and LQKENI. From each donor, a roughly 2.5 ml peripheral blood sample was collected into PAXgene tubes and stored at -80 degrees C. Without any T cell sorting, total RNA was extracted from whole blood using the PAXgene blood miRNA kit on an automated QIAcube. Deep TCRalpha and TCRbeta repertoire profiling with unique molecular barcoding was performed on peripheral blood of monozygotic twin pairs concordant or discordant for inflammatory bowel disease. Smoking habits were recorded for all twin pairs, and individuals were classified as current, former or never smokers. The paper's findings and limits, for the study overall: No single strong signal or clonotype linked to IBD turned up in the results, so the idea that one exists was not supported. Compared with healthy twins, IBD patients shared fewer clonotypes with other individuals, and the difference was most pronounced in patients with signs of disease activity. Repertoire similarity did not differ between concordant and discordant twins, which could be due to limited statistical power. IBD patients had lower TCRbeta repertoire diversity, measured by the inverse Simpson index, than their healthy co-twins. Differing immunosuppressive treatments among patients may have added background noise and inter-individual variability to the repertoires. Distinction between different T cell subtypes could not be achieved in the analysis.

As concerns this clonotype: This receptor's antigen is unknown.

This sequence was found in a human donor with ulcerative colitis or Crohn's disease, or a healthy co-twin of an affected twin (not recorded which). The rearranged segments are TRBV18 and TRBJ2-3; as DNA is missing, the TRBD2 call by TCRdb cannot be tested. Sequencing input: blood. The CDR3 has the sequence CASRVPSGSTDTQYF.